This note documents a single T cell receptor beta chain sequence. Its cognate antigen is unknown. This record belongs to a study of OX40 agonist ivuxolimab in advanced cancers. Overall study results and limits: Relatively little clonal expansion, among the lowest observed, appeared in partial responders at 0.1-3.0 mg/kg.

Assay used: immunoSEQ multiplex PCR; TCRdb lists only in-frame clones, some missing. The sample has approximately 70,000 clones, approximately 86% seen once. The CDR3 totals 11 residues. V lost 4 bases, J lost 6 bases, and 10 bases lay in between. Looked up from germline, CDR1 is GTSNPN and CDR2 is SVGIG (reference sequence). Researchers took blood at baseline, on cycle 4 day 1, and on cycle 7 day 1. The rearrangement links TRBV30 to TRBJ2-7; TRBD1 or TRBD2 may be the D gene (5 bases each). The material was CD4+ or CD8+ T cells sorted from blood, obtained in a trial of the OX40 agonist ivuxolimab. The sequence was obtained from an adult with an advanced solid tumor such as melanoma, head and neck, liver or kidney cancer. The chain's CDR3 is CAWTMRGEQYF. In nucleotides, the CDR3 is TGTGCCTGGACCATGAGGGGCGAGCAGTACTTC. The variable domain in full, with the rest retrieved from reference TRBV30 and TRBJ2-7, is SQTIHQWPATLVQPVGSPLSLECTVEGTSNPNLYWYRQAAGRGLQLLFYSVGIGQISSEVPQNLSASRPQDRQFILSSKKLLLSDSGFYLCAWTMRGEQYFGPGTRLTVT.